This TCR beta chain emerged from a study of blood T cell repertoires in COVID-19. V was trimmed by 2 bases and J by 8 bases, leaving 9 bases between them. The CDR3 is made up of 13 amino acids. Clones were read by immunoSEQ multiplex PCR, and TCRdb kept only the in-frame ones, dropping some. This sample has around 20,000 clones, with roughly nine tenths found just once. This sequence was found in a human donor with active COVID-19. The donor label of this sample is uncertain. The sequencing input was peripheral blood. V is TRBV12-3 or TRBV12-4 and J is TRBJ1-4; D is uncertain. The CDR3 nucleotides are TGTGCCAGCAGTTTACGGGGTGGGGAAAAACTGTTTTTT. As protein: CASSLRGGEKLFF.